Reported below is one T cell receptor (beta chain). The sample comes from a study of patients and donors after allogeneic stem cell transplantation. TCRdb re-called the RT-PCR reads through MiXCR, storing one row per CDR3 protein. The sample yields some 2,000 distinct CDR3 sequences, roughly 19% seen once. The CDR3 extends over 13 amino acids. With 3 bases removed from V and 2 bases from J, the gap between germline ends came to 7 bases. CDR1 SGHTA and CDR2 FQGNSA come from the germline V gene. The source material was blood, either unsorted or a sorted T cell fraction (not recorded which). The chain recombines TRBV7-2 with TRBJ2-5; no clear D. The TCR originated in a human donor who was either an allogeneic HSCT recipient or a stem cell or donor lymphocyte infusion donor (not recorded which). It is not recorded whose cells these are; they may come from a transplant donor. The DNA for the CDR3 is TGTGCCAGCAGCTTTACAGATCAAGAGACCCAGTACTTC. Translated, it gives CASSFTDQETQYF.